In this sample, the clone carrying this TCR beta chain turned up a few times. Its matching antigen is unknown. This entry is derived from a study of CD8 T cells in ankylosing spondylitis. J gave up 3 bases and V 1 base, and 13 bases lay outside the gene matches. Germline V gene sequence: CDR1 DFQATT, CDR2 SNEGSKA (reference sequence). This CDR3 contains 17 residues. TCR beta libraries were made by quantitative 5'-RACE with molecular barcodes. TCRdb reprocessed the 5' RACE reads via MiXCR and lists one record per CDR3 protein. The table shows 250,000 or so distinct CDR3 sequences, with around 10% occurring only once. Study-wide results and limits: Characteristic, it appeared, of ankylosing spondylitis blood was a TCR beta motif of several highly homologous variants. According to the report, clones linked to the disease were significantly enriched in matched synovial fluid samples taken from ankylosing spondylitis patients.

This receptor was taken from a male donor with ankylosing spondylitis or in good health (not recorded which). The rearrangement links TRBV20-1 to TRBJ2-5; 8 bases align to TRBD2. Source material: blood, either unsorted or a sorted T cell fraction (not recorded which). The chain's CDR3 is CSARGLSGVTEKETQYF. As DNA, the CDR3 is TGCAGTGCTAGAGGGCTTAGCGGGGTAACCGAGAAAGAGACCCAGTACTTC.